This record covers a single TCR beta chain. This table comes from immunoSEQ multiplex PCR, and its TCRdb copy is limited to in-frame clones, with some not included. The sample lists about 250,000 clones; over 65% were seen once. The sample is drawn from a study of blood T cell repertoires in COVID-19. Study at large: COVID-19 samples, acute and convalescent, were from the United States, Italy and Spain.

The CDR3 sequence is 17 residues long. Germline CDR1 and CDR2: SGHTA and FQGNSA. Losses at the gene ends were 3 bases for V and 4 bases for J; bases not matched to a gene: 8. This receptor was taken from a woman of 80 years or more with acute or convalescent COVID-19. Material for sequencing was peripheral blood. The rearrangement links TRBV7-2 to TRBJ2-5, with 13 bases identical to TRBD2. CDR3 nucleotides: TGTGCCAGCAGCTTCGGACTAGCGGGAGAGGTAGGAGAGACCCAGTACTTC. Its translation is CASSFGLAGEVGETQYF.